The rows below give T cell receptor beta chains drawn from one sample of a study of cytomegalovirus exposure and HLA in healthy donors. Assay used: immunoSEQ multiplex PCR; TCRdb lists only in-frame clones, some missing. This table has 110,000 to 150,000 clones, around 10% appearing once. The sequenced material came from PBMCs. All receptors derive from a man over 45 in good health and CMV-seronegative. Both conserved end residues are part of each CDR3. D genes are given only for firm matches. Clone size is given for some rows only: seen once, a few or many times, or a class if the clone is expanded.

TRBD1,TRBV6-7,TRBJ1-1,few,CASSLGQGGRNTEAFF,TGTGCCAGCAGTCTCGGACAGGGGGGGCGAAACACTGAAGCTTTCTTT
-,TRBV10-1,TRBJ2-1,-,CASSDAGFYNEQFF,TGCGCCAGCAGCGATGCGGGGTTCTACAATGAGCAGTTCTTC
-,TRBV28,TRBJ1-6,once,CASSSPGMNSPLHF,TGTGCCAGCAGTTCCCCGGGGATGAATTCACCCCTCCACTTT
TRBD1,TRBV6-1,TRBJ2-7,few,CASRGTGGGEQYF,TGTGCCAGCAGGGGGACAGGGGGTGGCGAGCAGTACTTC
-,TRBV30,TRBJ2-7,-,CAWAVLQGVSYEQYF,TGTGCCTGGGCCGTTTTACAGGGAGTTTCCTACGAGCAGTACTTC
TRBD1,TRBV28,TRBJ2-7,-,CASRTGTDSYEQYF,TGTGCCAGCAGAACCGGGACAGACTCCTACGAGCAGTACTTC
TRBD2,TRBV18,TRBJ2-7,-,CASLKTGLAGQSSYEQYF,TGTGCCAGCTTAAAAACGGGACTAGCGGGGCAGAGCTCCTACGAGCAGTACTTC
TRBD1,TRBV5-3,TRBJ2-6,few,CARSLHRDRAGANVLTF,TGTGCCAGAAGCTTGCATCGGGACAGGGCTGGGGCCAACGTCCTGACTTTC
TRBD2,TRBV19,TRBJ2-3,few,CASSIGSSGVPTDTQYF,TGTGCCAGTAGTATTGGGTCTAGCGGGGTACCCACAGATACGCAGTATTTT
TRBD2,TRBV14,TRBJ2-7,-,CASSPGTSGRREYF,TGTGCCAGCAGCCCCGGGACTAGCGGGAGAAGGGAGTACTTC
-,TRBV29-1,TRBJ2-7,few,CSAKQGRNSYEQYF,TGCAGCGCAAAACAGGGCCGCAACTCCTACGAGCAGTACTTC
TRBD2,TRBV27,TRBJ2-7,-,CASSSGLSTYEQYF,TGTGCCAGCAGTTCGGGACTATCCACTTACGAGCAGTACTTC
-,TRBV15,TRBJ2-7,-,CATSRGGTHSYEQYF,TGTGCCACCAGCAGAGGGGGCACCCATTCCTACGAGCAGTACTTC
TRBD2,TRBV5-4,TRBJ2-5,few,CASSLGLAGVQETQYF,TGTGCCAGCAGCTTGGGGTTAGCGGGGGTCCAAGAGACCCAGTACTTC
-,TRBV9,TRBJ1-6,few,CASSGGDLWSSPLHF,TGTGCCAGCAGCGGGGGGGACCTATGGTCCTCACCCCTCCACTTT
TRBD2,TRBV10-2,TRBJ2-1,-,CASVNLAGTNEQFF,TGCGCCAGTGTTAATCTAGCGGGAACCAATGAGCAGTTCTTC